Below, 8 T cell receptor beta chains from the same sample are listed, as sequenced in a study of T cells after posttransplantation cyclophosphamide. A marrow graft followed busulfan-fludarabine conditioning, with cyclophosphamide on days +3 and +4. TCRdb keeps only in-frame clones here, not all; method: immunoSEQ multiplex PCR. The sample shows approximately 40,000 clones, roughly 78% of them seen only once. This specimen was CD4+ T cells sorted from blood, taken 1,700 to 2,000 days after a stem cell transplant with posttransplant cyclophosphamide. The receptors were sampled from a female patient in her forties or fifties who received an allogeneic stem cell transplant from a related donor, was CMV-positive, and had no GVHD. Certain T cells may be donor cells from the graft.

This rearrangement joins TRBV4-3 to TRBJ1-2; 7 bases match TRBD1. CDR3 length: 17 amino acids. With 2 bases clipped from V and 2 bases from J, the junction kept 11 bases outside the gene matches. In germline, CDR1 is LGHNA, CDR2 YSLEER. This CDR3 reads CASSQNSRDSLNYGYTF. As DNA, the CDR3 is TGCGCCAGCAGCCAAAATAGCCGGGACAGCCTCAACTATGGCTACACCTTC.

The genes are TRBV7-3 and TRBJ2-5; maybe TRBD2 (5 bases). Trimming took off 5 bases at V and 1 base at J, with 17 bases between the two ends. In germline, CDR1 is SGHTA, CDR2 FQGTGA. The CDR3 consists of 16 residues. As DNA, the CDR3 is TGTGCCAGCAGCGCGACCCCGACTATCTCCCAAGAGACCCAGTACTTC. Amino acid sequence: CASSATPTISQETQYF.

This clone appeared once. The chain recombines TRBV18 with TRBJ1-1; tentative D call: TRBD1 (6 bases). Germline CDR1 reads KGHSH; CDR2 reads LQKENI. The germline V and J ends were trimmed by 5 bases and 7 bases, with 17 bases remaining between them. The CDR3 spans 14 residues. CDR3 nucleotides: TGTGCCAGCTCATCCGAAGGGGGAAAAATTGAAGCTTTCTTT. This encodes CASSSEGGKIEAFF. The full variable domain, in which reference TRBV18 and TRBJ1-1 provide the parts outside the CDR3, is NAGVMQNPRHLVRRRGQEARLRCSPMKGHSHVYWYRQLPEEGLKFMVYLQKENIIDESGMPKERFSAEFPKEGPSILRIQQVVRGDSAAYFCASSSEGGKIEAFFGQGTRLTVV.

The table lists this clone with a count of one. V usage is TRBV7-3 and J usage is TRBJ1-1; perhaps TRBD1 as D (6 bases). The V and J ends lost 3 bases and 1 base respectively, with 21 bases between them. The CDR3 runs 18 residues. Looked up from germline, CDR1 is SGHTA and CDR2 is FQGTGA. The CDR3 coding sequence is TGTGCCAGCAGCTTTTTAGGGGGGGCGCGGATTGGGAACACTGAAGCTTTCTTT. This sequence encodes CASSFLGGARIGNTEAFF.

V gene TRBV5-1 combines with J gene TRBJ1-1; possible D gene TRBD1, 6 bases. The CDR3 runs 13 residues. Trimming removed 0 bases from V and 6 bases from J, with 9 bases in between. Germline CDR1 is SGHRS and CDR2 is YFSETQ. The CDR3 is CASSLDPGAEAFF. CDR3 bases: TGCGCCAGCAGCTTGGATCCAGGGGCTGAAGCTTTCTTT.

This clone qualifies as medium-sized. V and J are TRBV7-9 and TRBJ2-5, with 9 bases fitting TRBD2. From germline, CDR1 is SEHNR and CDR2 FQNEAQ (reference sequence). The V gene end was trimmed by 5 bases and the J gene end by 9 bases; junction bases not matched to a gene: 13. The CDR3 is 15 amino acids. The CDR3 coding sequence is TGTGCCAGCAGCGGAAAGTTGGGACTAGCCACGGCCCAGTACTTC. Its protein is CASSGKLGLATAQYF.

The chain has TRBV10-3 and TRBJ2-2, with 7 nucleotides matching TRBD1. This CDR3 contains 14 residues. V was clipped by 6 bases and J by 2 bases; unmatched bases: 3. The germline CDR1 and CDR2 sequences are ENHRY and SYGVKD. The CDR3 loop reads CAISRDSNTGELFF. The CDR3 bases are TGTGCCATCAGCCGGGACAGCAACACCGGGGAGCTGTTTTTT.

The chain carries TRBV6-5 and TRBJ2-7, with TRBD2 matching over 12 bases. CDR3 size: 15 residues. V was pared by 7 bases and J by 7 bases, with 11 bases of the junction left unmatched. Germline V gene data show CDR1 as MNHEY and CDR2 as SVGAGI. The CDR3 loop reads CASISTSGGQGEQYF. The CDR3 coding sequence is TGTGCCAGCATTTCGACTAGCGGGGGCCAGGGGGAGCAGTACTTC.